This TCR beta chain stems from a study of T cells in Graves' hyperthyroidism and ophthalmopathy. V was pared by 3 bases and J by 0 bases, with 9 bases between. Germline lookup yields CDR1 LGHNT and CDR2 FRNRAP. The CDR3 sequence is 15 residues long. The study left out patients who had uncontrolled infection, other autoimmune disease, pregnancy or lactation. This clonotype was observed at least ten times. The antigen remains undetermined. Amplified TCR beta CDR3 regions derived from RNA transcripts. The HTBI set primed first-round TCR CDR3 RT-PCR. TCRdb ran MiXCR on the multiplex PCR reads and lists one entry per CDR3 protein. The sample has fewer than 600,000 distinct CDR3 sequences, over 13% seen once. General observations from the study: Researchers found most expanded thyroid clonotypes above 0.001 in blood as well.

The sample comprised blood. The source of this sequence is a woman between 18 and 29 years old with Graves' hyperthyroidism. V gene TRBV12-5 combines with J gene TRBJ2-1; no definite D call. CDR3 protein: CASGFGQSSYNEQFF. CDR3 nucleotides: TGTGCTAGTGGTTTTGGGCAGAGCTCCTACAATGAGCAGTTCTTC.